These 25 T cell receptor beta chains originate from one sample sequenced in a study of chemoradiotherapy in HPV16-positive cancers (dated by TCRdb to about 2022). Library preparation used the immunoSEQ multiplex PCR assay. Held by TCRdb, this immuneACCESS table contains in-frame sequences only and omits some clones. Under half of the omission traces to an unresolved V gene where checked; the cause of the rest is unknown. The sample data list some 32,000 clones, and 88% of these were observed just once. The ten largest clonotypes hold approximately 5% of the sample. The sequenced sample was blood, obtained from a patient who underwent chemoradiotherapy. The receptors come from a human donor with HPV-associated anogenital cancer.

V and J are TRBV5-1 and TRBJ1-1; TRBD1 is a possible D gene (5 bases). The CDR3 consists of 15 residues. V lost 4 bases, J lost 5 bases, and 18 bases lay in between. Germline V gene data show CDR1 as SGHRS and CDR2 as YFSETQ. The CDR3 is CASSGHGLVVTEAFF. DNA of the CDR3: TGCGCCAGCAGCGGACACGGCCTGGTGGTGACTGAAGCTTTCTTT.

The V gene is TRBV7-6, the J gene TRBJ1-3, with D possibly TRBD1 on 6 matching bases. The CDR3 runs to 15 residues. Germline assignment: CDR1 SGHVS and CDR2 FNYEAQ. V was shortened by 4 bases and J by 3 bases, with 13 bases between the two germline ends. The DNA for the CDR3 is TGTGCCAGCAGCTCAGCAGGGGTACTTGGAAACACCATATATTTT. It codes for CASSSAGVLGNTIYF.

CDR3 protein: CASEADPPGEQYF. In DNA, the CDR3 is TGTGCCAGCGAGGCAGACCCACCTGGAGAGCAGTACTTC. The rearrangement links TRBV9 to TRBJ2-7; D gene ambiguous. Germline CDR1 is SGDLS and CDR2 is YYNGEE. The CDR3 totals 13 residues. V was pared by 7 bases and J by 7 bases, with 18 bases between.

The chain employs TRBV5-6 and TRBJ1-4; D gene ambiguous. The germline V gene has CDR1 SGHDT and CDR2 YYEEEE. Trimming left V 2 bases short and J 6 bases short, with 11 bases between. The CDR3 covers 14 residues. CDR3 sequence reads: CASSLPGWDEKLFF. CDR3 bases: TGTGCCAGCAGCTTACCGGGCTGGGATGAAAAACTGTTTTTT.

The gene calls are TRBV30 and TRBJ2-7, with 12 bases fitting TRBD2. Trimming at V came to 0 bases and at J to 2 bases, leaving 5 bases not matched to a gene. The CDR3 spans 16 residues. The germline V gene encodes CDR1 GTSNPN and CDR2 SVGIG (reference sequence). CDR3 DNA sequence: TGTGCCTGGAGTGTACTAGCGGGGGGTGGCGCCTACGAGCAGTACTTC. It codes for CAWSVLAGGGAYEQYF.

The rearrangement links TRBV18 to TRBJ2-1, with 7 bases aligning to TRBD1. With V trimmed by 5 bases and J by 5 bases, 9 bases remained unmatched. The CDR3 loop spans 15 amino acids. Germline CDR1 KGHSH, CDR2 LQKENI. The CDR3: CASSSYSDRNNEQFF. For the CDR3, the DNA is TGTGCCAGCTCATCATATTCGGACAGGAACAATGAGCAGTTCTTC.

CDR3 loop: CASSDSGNAYNEQFF. The DNA for the CDR3 is TGTGCCAGCAGCGATAGCGGGAACGCCTACAATGAGCAGTTCTTC. This chain uses TRBV6-1 with TRBJ2-1, with 8 bases aligning to TRBD2. V trimming: 6 bases; J trimming: 2 bases; junction bases outside the gene matches: 6. The CDR3 sequence is 15 residues long. Germline V lookup: CDR1 MNHNS, CDR2 SASEGT.

The V call is TRBV7-9, the J call TRBJ2-7, with D maybe TRBD2 (6 bases). Trimming shortened V by 5 bases and J by 5 bases, and 13 bases separated the two germline ends. Germline CDR1 is SEHNR and CDR2 is FQNEAQ (reference sequence). The CDR3 is made up of 13 amino acids. CDR3 sequence reads: CASSLGTGDEQYF. Written as DNA, the CDR3 is TGTGCCAGCAGCCTAGGAACGGGGGACGAGCAGTACTTC. Full variable domain (remainder filled in from reference TRBV7-9 and TRBJ2-7): DTGVSQNPRHKITKRGQNVTFRCDPISEHNRLYWYRQTLGQGPEFLTYFQNEAQLEKSRLLSDRFSAERPKGSFSTLEIQRTEQGDSAMYLCASSLGTGDEQYFGPGTRLTVT.

V and J are TRBV6-1 and TRBJ2-7, with D uncertain. The CDR3 extends over 11 amino acids. From germline, CDR1 is MNHNS and CDR2 SASEGT. Trimming removed 6 bases at V and 1 base at J, with 4 bases between. For the CDR3, the DNA is TGTGCCAGCAGCCCTTCCTACGAGCAGTACTTC. It codes for CASSPSYEQYF.

The chain has TRBV10-2 and TRBJ1-2; no clear D gene. This CDR3 contains 12 residues. Per the germline V gene, CDR1 is WSHSY and CDR2 is SAAADI. Trimming removed 2 bases at V and 3 bases at J, with 4 bases between. The CDR3 DNA is TGCGCCAGCAGTGAGATGGACTATGGCTACACCTTC. It translates to CASSEMDYGYTF.

The rearrangement joins TRBV9 to TRBJ2-2, with D possibly matching TRBD1 (5 bases). The CDR3 covers 14 residues. V lost 3 bases and J lost 7, with 13 bases in between. Germline V gene lookup returns CDR1 SGDLS and CDR2 YYNGEE. The CDR3 reads CASSAGHYGGELFF. The CDR3 DNA reads as TGTGCCAGCAGCGCAGGACACTACGGCGGGGAGCTGTTTTTT.

The genes are TRBV28 and TRBJ2-3, with a tentative D call TRBD2 (6 bases). V lost 6 bases to trimming and J lost 6 bases, with 22 bases between them. The germline V gene has CDR1 MDHEN and CDR2 SYDVKM. The CDR3 covers 16 residues. Written as DNA, the CDR3 is TGTGCCAGCAGGGCACCCGGGACTCGATTTAGGGATACGCAGTATTTT. Its protein product is CASRAPGTRFRDTQYF.

CDR3 protein: CASSDGQAPNEKLFF. DNA for the CDR3: TGTGCCAGCAGTGATGGACAGGCCCCTAATGAAAAACTGTTTTTT. The rearrangement joins TRBV6-1 to TRBJ1-4, with TRBD1 identical over 7 bases. Germline CDR1 is MNHNS and CDR2 is SASEGT. V dropped 3 bases and J dropped 3; count of bases not matched to a gene: 4. The CDR3 totals 15 residues.

This chain's CDR3 is CSVSAGGNQPQHF. The CDR3 DNA reads TGCAGCGTTTCTGCAGGGGGCAATCAGCCCCAGCATTTT. V gene TRBV29-1 combines with J gene TRBJ1-5, with a possible D match to TRBD1 (6 bases). Germline CDR1 SQVTM, CDR2 ANQGSEA. CDR3 length: 13 residues. V shed 5 bases and J shed 2 bases, with 10 bases lying between them.

The chain couples TRBV6-1 to TRBJ2-5; the D is unclear. Trimming removed 3 bases from V and 4 bases from J, with 15 bases in between. Germline loops: CDR1 MNHNS, CDR2 SASEGT. This CDR3 is 15 amino acids long. Written as DNA, the CDR3 is TGTGCCAGCAGTGATTTAGATAGGTACGGAGAGACCCAGTACTTC. Its translation is CASSDLDRYGETQYF.

This chain joins TRBV7-9 and TRBJ2-7; 7 nucleotides agree with TRBD1. Germline values: CDR1 SEHNR, CDR2 FQNEAQ (reference sequence). There are 15 residues in the CDR3. Losses at the gene ends were 4 bases for V and 2 bases for J; bases not matched to a gene: 8. For the CDR3, the DNA is TGTGCCAGCAGCTCCATACGGGACAGTGCCTACGAGCAGTACTTC. It encodes CASSSIRDSAYEQYF. Drawing the rest from reference TRBV7-9 and TRBJ2-7, the complete variable domain is DTGVSQNPRHKITKRGQNVTFRCDPISEHNRLYWYRQTLGQGPEFLTYFQNEAQLEKSRLLSDRFSAERPKGSFSTLEIQRTEQGDSAMYLCASSSIRDSAYEQYFGPGTRLTVT.

The V and J genes are TRBV2 and TRBJ2-1, with a possible D match to TRBD1 (6 bases). Deletions cut 8 bases from V and 0 bases from J, with 11 bases between. The germline CDR1 and CDR2 sequences are SNHLY and FYNNEI. This CDR3 contains 14 residues. The CDR3 nucleotides are TGTGCCAGCTACAGGGTGGACTCCTACAATGAGCAGTTCTTC. Its translation is CASYRVDSYNEQFF.

The chain has TRBV7-3 and TRBJ2-3; D not resolved. V was trimmed by 0 bases and J by 6 bases, leaving 13 bases between them. The CDR3 consists of 15 residues. Germline V gives CDR1 SGHTA, CDR2 FQGTGA. CDR3 sequence reads: CASSLTSGEWDTQYF. Here the CDR3 DNA reads TGTGCCAGCAGCTTAACTTCGGGCGAATGGGATACGCAGTATTTT.

The rearrangement joins TRBV21-1 to TRBJ2-7; the table calls TRBD2, which could not be checked here. TRBV21-1 is reported as a pseudogene. This CDR3 comprises 17 residues. CDR3: CASSNFCVGTSENEQYF. The CDR3 DNA follows: TGTGCCAGCAGCAACTTTTGTGTTGGGACTAGCGAAAACGAGCAGTACTTC.

The chain combines TRBV6-5 with TRBJ2-7; TRBD1 matches at 7 bases. The V segment lost 6 bases and the J segment 5 bases; nucleotides outside the gene matches: 4. The CDR3 consists of 12 residues. Germline assignment: CDR1 MNHEY and CDR2 SVGAGI. CDR3 region: CASSDTGDEQYF. DNA for the CDR3: TGTGCCAGCAGCGACACAGGGGACGAGCAGTACTTC.

This clone was detected once. The chain combines TRBV30 with TRBJ1-2; no definite D call. Germline V lookup: CDR1 GTSNPN, CDR2 SVGIG (reference sequence). Trimming stripped 0 bases from V and 7 bases from J, with 12 bases between. CDR3 length: 13 residues. The CDR3 here is CAWSVPTLLGYTF. The CDR3 DNA is TGTGCCTGGAGTGTACCCACCTTGCTTGGCTACACCTTC.

V usage is TRBV6-4 and J usage is TRBJ2-2; TRBD1 or TRBD2 may be the D gene (6 bases each). Germline V gene sequence: CDR1 MRHNA, CDR2 SNTAGT. V gave up 2 bases and J gave up 3 bases, with 16 bases separating them. The CDR3 length is 17 residues. CDR3 loop: CASSDPAGQGYTGELFF. CDR3 DNA sequence: TGTGCCAGCAGTGACCCGGCGGGGCAGGGGTACACCGGGGAGCTGTTTTTT.

The chain employs TRBV10-3 and TRBJ2-3, with TRBD2 identical over 13 bases. CDR3 length: 15 amino acids. CDR1 is ENHRY and CDR2 is SYGVKD in the germline V gene. Trimming cost V 6 bases and J 6 bases; bases outside gene matches: 6. This CDR3 is CAIRGLAGLGDTQYF. CDR3 DNA sequence: TGTGCCATCAGGGGACTAGCGGGGCTCGGGGATACGCAGTATTTT.

This chain connects TRBV7-9 to TRBJ1-2, with D maybe TRBD1 (5 bases). The CDR3 has 14 residues. Trimming pared 6 bases from V and 6 bases from J, leaving 17 bases between. Germline V gene lookup returns CDR1 SEHNR and CDR2 FQNEAQ (reference sequence). CDR3 DNA sequence: TGTGCCAGCAGAGCGGGCCGGGAAGGGGATGGCTACACCTTC. Translated: CASRAGREGDGYTF.

V usage is TRBV11-1 and J usage is TRBJ2-5; possible D gene TRBD1, 6 bases. The CDR3 has 15 residues. CDR1 is SGHAT and CDR2 is FQDESV in the germline V gene (reference sequence). Between the trimmed V and J ends, which lost 2 bases and 3 bases, there was a span of 13 bases. The CDR3 region is CASSLSRRQEETQYF. CDR3 DNA sequence: TGTGCCAGCAGCTTATCGCGTCGACAGGAAGAGACCCAGTACTTC.